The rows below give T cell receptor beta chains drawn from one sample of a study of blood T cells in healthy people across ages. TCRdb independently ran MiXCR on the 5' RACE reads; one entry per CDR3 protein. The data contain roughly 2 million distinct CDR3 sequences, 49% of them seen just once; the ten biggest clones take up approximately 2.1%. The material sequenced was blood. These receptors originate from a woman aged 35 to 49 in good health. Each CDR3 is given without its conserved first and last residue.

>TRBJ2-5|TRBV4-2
TSSHGQGAQESETQY
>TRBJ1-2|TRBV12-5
ASGPPGLWYGYT
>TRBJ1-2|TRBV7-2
ASSLAFSPGGYT
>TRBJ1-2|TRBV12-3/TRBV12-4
ASSPQTGYYGYT
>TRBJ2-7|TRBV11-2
ASSLGAVPYEQY
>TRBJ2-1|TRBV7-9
ASSSPTAGDEQF
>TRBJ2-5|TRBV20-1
SAIRTVDETQY
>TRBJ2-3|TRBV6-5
ASSYQTSGGSTDTQY
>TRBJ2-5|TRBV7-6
ASSSGTNRGETQY
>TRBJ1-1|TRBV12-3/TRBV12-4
ASSRQGTTEAF
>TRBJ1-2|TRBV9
ASSVAGGEGSYGYT
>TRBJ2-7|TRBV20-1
SARATQRLAGSEQY
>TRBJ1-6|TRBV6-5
ASSDDSGVSPLH
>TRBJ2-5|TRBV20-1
SGVDTQETQY
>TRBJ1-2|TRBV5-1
ASSSLRGGYT
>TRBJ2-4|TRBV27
ASSPSTGLSAKNIQY
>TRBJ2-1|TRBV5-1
ASSLGDSGNEQF
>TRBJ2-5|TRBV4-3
ASSQDERETQY
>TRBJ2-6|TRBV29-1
SVEDILGGSGANVLT
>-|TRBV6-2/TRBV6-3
ASRKSTGGEQY
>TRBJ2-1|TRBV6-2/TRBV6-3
ASSRVVGASNEQF
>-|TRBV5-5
ASSRPSHSYNEQY
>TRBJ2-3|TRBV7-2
ASSLLLATSASGDTQY
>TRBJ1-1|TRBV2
ATRRAWTEAF
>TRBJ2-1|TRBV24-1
ATSDPGQGIGEQF
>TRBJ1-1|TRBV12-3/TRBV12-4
ASILTGTNTEAF
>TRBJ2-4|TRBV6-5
ASSSPAGGKNIQY
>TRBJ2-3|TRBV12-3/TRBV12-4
ASTHPPKKADTQY
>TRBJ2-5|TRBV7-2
ASSQTGVIAGGDPQETQY
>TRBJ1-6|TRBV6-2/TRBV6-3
ASSQFDRTEPYNSPLH
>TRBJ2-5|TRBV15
ATSRDRTGPETQY
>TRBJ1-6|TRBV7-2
ASSLLGISSYNSPLN
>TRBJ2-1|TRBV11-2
ASSSRGLAGGLNEQF
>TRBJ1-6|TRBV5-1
ASSSNSDYNSPLH
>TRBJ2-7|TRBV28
ASSLSSPGQSSYEQY
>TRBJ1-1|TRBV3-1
ASSQKFGTEAF
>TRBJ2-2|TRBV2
ASSELPRGTGELF
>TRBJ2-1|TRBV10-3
AISEGQNYNEQF
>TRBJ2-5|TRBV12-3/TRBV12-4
ASSSPTGAEEQY
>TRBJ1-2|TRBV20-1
SAGTGGPYGYT
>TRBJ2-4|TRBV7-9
ARSLVVGSNIQY
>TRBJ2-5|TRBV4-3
ASSQTQTAYNEQY
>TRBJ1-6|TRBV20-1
SARGQGRGSPLH
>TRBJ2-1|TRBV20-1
SARTGMLNEQF
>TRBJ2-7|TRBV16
ASSQPDQGAGYNEQY
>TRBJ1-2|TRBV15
ATSNRDRGSYGYT
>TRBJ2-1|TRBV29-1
SAAGGPSWDEQF
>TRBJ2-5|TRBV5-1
ASSFPINPGETQY
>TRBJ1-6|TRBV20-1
SAPPLVRGGSYNSPLH